This is a list of T cell receptor beta chains from one sample in a study of CD4 T cells in relation to SARS-CoV-2 and coronaviruses. The antigens these receptors bind are not known. This table comes from immunoSEQ multiplex PCR, and its TCRdb copy is limited to in-frame clones, with some not included. The sample holds 24,000 or so clones; about 80% are singletons and the top ten take 14%. Sequenced: CD4+ T cells from PBMCs, cultured in vitro. The receptors stem from a human donor in good health. Each CDR3 is given with its conserved first and last residue. Each record gives: CDR3 protein, CDR3 DNA, clone size, J gene, D gene, V gene. The D gene is left open where the match is weak. Size is omitted from some rows. Given values are once, few, many or a class for expanded clones.

cdr3_aa: CASSESNRGTYEQYF
cdr3_nt: TGCGCCAGCAGTGAGTCAAACAGGGGGACCTACGAGCAGTACTTC
clone_size: NA
j_call: TRBJ2-7
d_call: TRBD1
v_call: TRBV10-2

cdr3_aa: CASSSLWGGPEQFF
cdr3_nt: TGTGCCAGCAGCTCGCTATGGGGGGGGCCTGAGCAGTTCTTC
clone_size: NA
j_call: TRBJ2-1
d_call: NA
v_call: TRBV7-3

cdr3_aa: CASSSGTEAFF
cdr3_nt: TGTGCCAGCTCATCGGGGACTGAAGCTTTCTTT
clone_size: NA
j_call: TRBJ1-1
d_call: NA
v_call: TRBV18

cdr3_aa: CASSLREETQYF
cdr3_nt: TGTGCCAGCAGTCTGCGGGAGGAGACCCAGTACTTC
clone_size: NA
j_call: TRBJ2-5
d_call: TRBD2
v_call: TRBV7-9

cdr3_aa: CASSLRTGSSYEQYF
cdr3_nt: TGTGCCAGCAGCTTAAGGACAGGAAGCTCCTACGAGCAGTACTTC
clone_size: NA
j_call: TRBJ2-7
d_call: TRBD1
v_call: TRBV7-9

cdr3_aa: CASSLDGLADEKLFF
cdr3_nt: TGCGCCAGCAGCTTGGATGGACTGGCCGACGAAAAACTGTTTTTT
clone_size: NA
j_call: TRBJ1-4
d_call: NA
v_call: TRBV5-1

cdr3_aa: CATSDPLAGYEQYF
cdr3_nt: TGTGCCACCAGTGATCCCCTAGCGGGATACGAGCAGTACTTC
clone_size: NA
j_call: TRBJ2-7
d_call: TRBD2
v_call: TRBV24-1

cdr3_aa: CASSFGEFTYEQYF
cdr3_nt: TGCGCCAGCAGCTTCGGGGAATTCACCTACGAGCAGTACTTC
clone_size: NA
j_call: TRBJ2-7
d_call: NA
v_call: TRBV5-1

cdr3_aa: CASSQEWTASGYTF
cdr3_nt: TGTGCCAGCAGCCAAGAGTGGACAGCCTCTGGCTACACCTTC
clone_size: NA
j_call: TRBJ1-2
d_call: NA
v_call: TRBV3-1/TRBV3-2

cdr3_aa: CASSQEIVGNGYTF
cdr3_nt: TGTGCCAGCAGCCAAGAGATCGTGGGGAATGGCTACACCTTC
clone_size: NA
j_call: TRBJ1-2
d_call: NA
v_call: TRBV3-1/TRBV3-2

cdr3_aa: CASSLGVGTDTQYF
cdr3_nt: TGTGCCAGCAGCTTAGGTGTCGGCACAGATACGCAGTATTTT
clone_size: NA
j_call: TRBJ2-3
d_call: NA
v_call: TRBV7-2

cdr3_aa: CASSLRGAGADTQYF
cdr3_nt: TGCGCCAGCAGCCTCAGGGGGGCAGGGGCAGATACGCAGTATTTT
clone_size: NA
j_call: TRBJ2-3
d_call: NA
v_call: TRBV5-1

cdr3_aa: CPRAAGGGNEQFF
cdr3_nt: TGCCCCAGGGCAGCGGGAGGGGGCAATGAGCAGTTCTTC
clone_size: NA
j_call: TRBJ2-1
d_call: TRBD2
v_call: TRBV7-9

cdr3_aa: CASSQGEVSDEQFF
cdr3_nt: TGCGCCAGCAGCCAAGGTGAGGTTAGTGATGAGCAGTTCTTC
clone_size: NA
j_call: TRBJ2-1
d_call: NA
v_call: TRBV4-1

cdr3_aa: CASSQNRALNSPLHF
cdr3_nt: TGTGCCAGCAGCCAAAACCGGGCCCTCAATTCACCCCTCCACTTT
clone_size: few
j_call: TRBJ1-6
d_call: NA
v_call: TRBV4-2

cdr3_aa: CASSLSDGLETQYF
cdr3_nt: TGTGCCAGCAGTTTATCGGACGGGCTAGAGACCCAGTACTTC
clone_size: NA
j_call: TRBJ2-5
d_call: NA
v_call: TRBV27

cdr3_aa: CASSVLGGSGNTIYF
cdr3_nt: TGTGCCAGCAGCGTCCTCGGGGGTTCTGGAAACACCATATATTTT
clone_size: NA
j_call: TRBJ1-3
d_call: NA
v_call: TRBV9

cdr3_aa: CASGLVNPGTTIRRGGELFF
cdr3_nt: TGTGCTAGTGGTTTAGTCAACCCCGGGACTACCATCAGGAGGGGCGGGGAGCTGTTTTTT
clone_size: few
j_call: TRBJ2-2
d_call: TRBD2
v_call: TRBV12-5

cdr3_aa: CASSLSGASSYEQYF
cdr3_nt: TGTGCCAGCAGCTTAAGCGGGGCGAGCTCCTACGAGCAGTACTTC
clone_size: medium-sized
j_call: TRBJ2-7
d_call: NA
v_call: TRBV7-3

cdr3_aa: CASSEAQQGTYGYTF
cdr3_nt: TGTGCCAGCAGTGAAGCTCAGCAGGGTACCTATGGCTACACCTTC
clone_size: NA
j_call: TRBJ1-2
d_call: NA
v_call: TRBV6-1

cdr3_aa: CASSHSADTQYF
cdr3_nt: TGTGCCAGCAGCCACTCGGCGGATACGCAGTATTTT
clone_size: NA
j_call: TRBJ2-3
d_call: NA
v_call: TRBV6-2/TRBV6-3

cdr3_aa: CASSLKTGAKGEETQYF
cdr3_nt: TGTGCCAGTAGTCTAAAGACAGGGGCGAAGGGCGAGGAGACCCAGTACTTC
clone_size: NA
j_call: TRBJ2-5
d_call: TRBD1
v_call: TRBV19

cdr3_aa: CASSLAVALEQYF
cdr3_nt: TGTGCCAGCAGCTTAGCGGTTGCTCTCGAGCAGTACTTC
clone_size: NA
j_call: TRBJ2-7
d_call: NA
v_call: TRBV7-9

cdr3_aa: CATSKEGRTEAFF
cdr3_nt: TGTGCCACCAGCAAAGAAGGGAGGACTGAAGCTTTCTTT
clone_size: NA
j_call: TRBJ1-1
d_call: NA
v_call: TRBV15

cdr3_aa: CASRYSNGGEQFF
cdr3_nt: TGTGCCAGCAGGTATTCGAATGGCGGAGAGCAGTTCTTC
clone_size: NA
j_call: TRBJ2-1
d_call: NA
v_call: TRBV12-3/TRBV12-4

cdr3_aa: CASTLGKEQYF
cdr3_nt: TGTGCCAGCACCCTTGGTAAGGAGCAGTACTTC
clone_size: few
j_call: TRBJ2-7
d_call: NA
v_call: TRBV12-3/TRBV12-4

cdr3_aa: CASSPRGTVAGGFYEQFF
cdr3_nt: TGTGCCAGCAGCCCAAGAGGTACGGTGGCGGGAGGGTTCTATGAGCAGTTCTTC
clone_size: NA
j_call: TRBJ2-1
d_call: TRBD2
v_call: TRBV3-1/TRBV3-2

cdr3_aa: CASSEGQGETQYF
cdr3_nt: TGCGCCAGCAGTGAGGGACAGGGAGAGACCCAGTACTTC
clone_size: NA
j_call: TRBJ2-5
d_call: TRBD1
v_call: TRBV10-1

cdr3_aa: CASSLVGIEQFF
cdr3_nt: TGCGCCAGCAGCTTAGTAGGAATTGAGCAGTTCTTC
clone_size: few
j_call: TRBJ2-1
d_call: NA
v_call: TRBV5-1

cdr3_aa: CASSGTLNSYEQYF
cdr3_nt: TGTGCCAGCAGCGGAACACTAAACTCCTACGAGCAGTACTTC
clone_size: few
j_call: TRBJ2-7
d_call: NA
v_call: TRBV5-4

cdr3_aa: CASSTTGGQETQYF
cdr3_nt: TGTGCCAGCAGTACAACAGGGGGCCAAGAGACCCAGTACTTC
clone_size: NA
j_call: TRBJ2-5
d_call: TRBD1
v_call: TRBV2

cdr3_aa: CATSIPTSGINQPQHF
cdr3_nt: TGTGCCACCAGCATCCCCACGTCCGGAATCAATCAGCCCCAGCATTTT
clone_size: NA
j_call: TRBJ1-5
d_call: NA
v_call: TRBV15

cdr3_aa: CSAEEVNTIYF
cdr3_nt: TGCAGTGCCGAGGAGGTAAACACCATATATTTT
clone_size: NA
j_call: TRBJ1-3
d_call: NA
v_call: TRBV20-1

cdr3_aa: CASSPRPGSGRIYNEQFF
cdr3_nt: TGTGCCAGCTCACCCCGTCCTGGTAGCGGGAGGATATACAATGAGCAGTTCTTC
clone_size: once
j_call: TRBJ2-1
d_call: TRBD2
v_call: TRBV18

cdr3_aa: CASSFLDRETEAFF
cdr3_nt: TGCGCCAGCAGCTTCCTGGACAGGGAGACTGAAGCTTTCTTT
clone_size: NA
j_call: TRBJ1-1
d_call: TRBD1
v_call: TRBV5-1

cdr3_aa: CASSQGLAGTDTQYF
cdr3_nt: TGTGCCAGTAGTCAGGGACTAGCGGGAACAGATACGCAGTATTTT
clone_size: NA
j_call: TRBJ2-3
d_call: TRBD2
v_call: TRBV19

cdr3_aa: CASSWRTTLYNSPLHF
cdr3_nt: TGTGCCAGCAGTTGGCGTACAACCCTTTATAATTCACCCCTCCACTTT
clone_size: NA
j_call: TRBJ1-6
d_call: NA
v_call: TRBV5-4

cdr3_aa: CATSGPGAGTQYF
cdr3_nt: TGTGCCACCAGTGGTCCAGGGGCCGGGACCCAGTACTTC
clone_size: NA
j_call: TRBJ2-5
d_call: NA
v_call: TRBV24-1

cdr3_aa: CASSQGFGGEQFF
cdr3_nt: TGTGCCAGCAGCCAAGGGTTCGGAGGGGAGCAGTTCTTC
clone_size: few
j_call: TRBJ2-1
d_call: NA
v_call: TRBV3-1/TRBV3-2

cdr3_aa: CASSPRRGATEAFF
cdr3_nt: TGTGCCAGCAGCCCCCGCAGGGGGGCCACTGAAGCTTTCTTT
clone_size: NA
j_call: TRBJ1-1
d_call: TRBD1
v_call: TRBV7-8

cdr3_aa: CASNSGESINEQFF
cdr3_nt: TGCGCCAGCAACTCAGGAGAGTCAATTAATGAGCAGTTCTTC
clone_size: once
j_call: TRBJ2-1
d_call: NA
v_call: TRBV5-1

cdr3_aa: CASSGGGGYTF
cdr3_nt: TGTGCCAGCAGTGGGGGTGGGGGCTACACCTTC
clone_size: NA
j_call: TRBJ1-2
d_call: NA
v_call: TRBV2

cdr3_aa: CASSIQASKTEAFF
cdr3_nt: TGTGCCAGCAGCATACAGGCTTCGAAAACTGAAGCTTTCTTT
clone_size: NA
j_call: TRBJ1-1
d_call: NA
v_call: TRBV2

cdr3_aa: CASNLSGRGTDTQYF
cdr3_nt: TGTGCCAGCAACCTTAGCGGGAGGGGCACAGATACGCAGTATTTT
clone_size: NA
j_call: TRBJ2-3
d_call: TRBD2
v_call: TRBV6-5

cdr3_aa: CAWSHGQNYNEQFF
cdr3_nt: TGTGCCTGGAGTCACGGACAGAACTACAATGAGCAGTTCTTC
clone_size: NA
j_call: TRBJ2-1
d_call: NA
v_call: TRBV30

cdr3_aa: CASSLAGGQMNTEAFF
cdr3_nt: TGTGCCAGCAGCTTAGCGGGGGGACAGATGAACACTGAAGCTTTCTTT
clone_size: NA
j_call: TRBJ1-1
d_call: TRBD1
v_call: TRBV7-9

cdr3_aa: CASRTGRDTEAFF
cdr3_nt: TGCGCCAGCAGGACAGGGAGGGACACTGAAGCTTTCTTT
clone_size: NA
j_call: TRBJ1-1
d_call: TRBD1
v_call: TRBV10-2

cdr3_aa: CASSLTRGQEGPYNSPLHF
cdr3_nt: TGTGCCAGCAGCCTAACCCGAGGACAGGAAGGACCCTATAATTCACCCCTCCACTTT
clone_size: NA
j_call: TRBJ1-6
d_call: TRBD1
v_call: TRBV6-2/TRBV6-3

cdr3_aa: CASSFRGVSPLHF
cdr3_nt: TGTGCCAGCAGTTTCCGGGGGGTCTCACCCCTCCACTTT
clone_size: few
j_call: TRBJ1-6
d_call: NA
v_call: TRBV28

cdr3_aa: CASSEDSSGRSFYEQYF
cdr3_nt: TGTGCCAGCAGTGAAGATTCTAGCGGGAGGTCCTTCTACGAGCAGTACTTC
clone_size: NA
j_call: TRBJ2-7
d_call: TRBD2
v_call: TRBV6-1

cdr3_aa: CASSHYGGNRRKNIQYF
cdr3_nt: TGTGCCAGCAGCCACTACGGGGGGAACAGGAGGAAAAACATTCAGTACTTC
clone_size: NA
j_call: TRBJ2-4
d_call: TRBD2
v_call: TRBV3-1/TRBV3-2

cdr3_aa: CASSELGGGLNEQFF
cdr3_nt: TGCGCCAGCAGTGAGTTGGGAGGGGGCCTGAATGAGCAGTTCTTC
clone_size: few
j_call: TRBJ2-1
d_call: NA
v_call: TRBV10-2

cdr3_aa: CASSFLGMSTDTQYF
cdr3_nt: TGTGCCAGCAGTTTTTTGGGGATGAGCACAGATACGCAGTATTTT
clone_size: NA
j_call: TRBJ2-3
d_call: NA
v_call: TRBV27

cdr3_aa: CASRRGQGYTGELFF
cdr3_nt: TGTGCCAGTAGGAGAGGACAGGGGTACACCGGGGAGCTGTTTTTT
clone_size: once
j_call: TRBJ2-2
d_call: TRBD1
v_call: TRBV19

cdr3_aa: CASSLDRGDQETQYF
cdr3_nt: TGCGCCAGCAGCTTGGACAGGGGGGACCAAGAGACCCAGTACTTC
clone_size: NA
j_call: TRBJ2-5
d_call: TRBD1
v_call: TRBV5-1

cdr3_aa: CASSPSRDRYTEAFF
cdr3_nt: TGTGCCAGCTCACCGTCCCGGGACAGGTACACTGAAGCTTTCTTT
clone_size: NA
j_call: TRBJ1-1
d_call: TRBD1
v_call: TRBV18